This TCR beta chain was recovered during a study of Graves' ophthalmopathy and Graves' hyperthyroidism. Study overall: Sampling took place at initial diagnosis, with peripheral blood obtained before any treatment.

This clonotype came up many times. The authors amplified TCR beta CDR3 regions from RNA transcripts. First-round RT-PCR used HTBI primers; second-round multiplex PCR followed. TCRdb ran MiXCR on the multiplex PCR reads and lists one entry per CDR3 protein. In the table there are hundreds of thousands of distinct CDR3 sequences, around a fifth of which are singletons. Between the trimmed V and J ends, which lost 4 bases and 10 bases, there was a span of 11 bases. CDR1 is SGDLS and CDR2 is YYNGEE in the germline V gene. CDR3 length equals 11 residues. Eligible hyperthyroidism cases comprised new diagnoses of under 2 months' duration in individuals aged 18 to 65. Symptoms, serum thyroxine and TRAb, thyroid ultrasound, and orbital computed tomography formed the diagnostic basis.

The V call is TRBV9, the J call TRBJ2-5; D possibly corresponds to TRBD2 (5 bases). The receptor comes from a woman under 30 with stable Graves' hyperthyroidism. Some clones in this sample may be carry-over from other donors' samples. Sequencing was carried out using peripheral blood. The CDR3 region is CASSLSGDQYF. The CDR3 DNA follows: TGTGCCAGCAGCTTGTCCGGGGACCAGTACTTC.